The 22 T cell receptor beta chains below all came from one sample that was sequenced in a study of control samples from healthy donors and cancer patients. Profiled with immunoSEQ multiplex PCR; TCRdb holds only in-frame clones, not every one. This table has about 60,000 clones, roughly 85% appearing once. Material: blood. The receptors here all came from a man in his forties or fifties in good health.

The chain employs TRBV9 and TRBJ2-7; tentative D call: TRBD1 (6 bases). Per the germline V gene, CDR1 is SGDLS and CDR2 is YYNGEE. There are 16 residues in the CDR3. The germline V and J ends were trimmed by 0 bases and 8 bases, with 21 bases remaining between them. DNA for the CDR3: TGTGCCAGCAGCGTAGACCGGGCGTCAGGGGATACAAAGCAGTACTTC. This gives the protein CASSVDRASGDTKQYF. The variable domain in full, with the rest retrieved from reference TRBV9 and TRBJ2-7, is DSGVTQTPKHLITATGQRVTLRCSPRSGDLSVYWYQQSLDQGLQFLIQYYNGEERAKGNILERFSAQQFPDLHSELNLSSLELGDSALYFCASSVDRASGDTKQYFGPGTRLTVT.

This clone was seen a single time. V gene TRBV18 combines with J gene TRBJ1-5; tentative D call: TRBD1 (5 bases). Germline V gene lookup returns CDR1 KGHSH and CDR2 LQKENI. V lost 5 bases and J 5 bases, leaving 10 bases between the germline ends. The CDR3 is 13 amino acids. This chain's CDR3 is CASSSSQDQPQHF. For the CDR3, the DNA is TGTGCCAGCTCATCATCACAGGATCAGCCCCAGCATTTT.

This chain joins TRBV9 and TRBJ1-2; D not resolved. V was shortened by 0 bases and J by 4 bases, with 10 bases between the two germline ends. The CDR3 is made up of 14 amino acids. CDR1 SGDLS and CDR2 YYNGEE come from the germline V gene. The CDR3 loop is CASSVADGTYGYTF. Written as DNA, the CDR3 is TGTGCCAGCAGCGTAGCGGACGGAACCTATGGCTACACCTTC.

This rearrangement joins TRBV11-2 to TRBJ1-5, with a weak D call TRBD1 (5 bases). Germline loops: CDR1 SGHAT, CDR2 FQNNGV. V shed 1 base and J shed 8 bases, with 15 bases lying between them. This CDR3 is built from 15 residues. CDR3 in amino acids: CASSLGGSSWEPQHF. CDR3 coding DNA: TGTGCCAGCAGCTTAGGGGGCAGCAGTTGGGAGCCCCAGCATTTT.

This clone came up once. The gene calls are TRBV30 and TRBJ1-6, with a weak D call TRBD1 (6 bases). The V gene lost 0 bases and the J gene lost 10 bases, with 25 bases spanning the gap. The CDR3 length is 18 residues. Germline CDR1 and CDR2: GTSNPN and SVGIG (reference sequence). CDR3 sequence reads: CAWSVRGIWGLEWSPLHF. DNA for the CDR3: TGTGCCTGGAGTGTACGGGGGATCTGGGGGCTTGAATGGTCACCCCTCCACTTT.

This rearrangement joins TRBV3-1 (or the pseudogene TRBV3-2) to TRBJ1-1; D is unresolved. The V gene lost 11 bases and the J gene lost 3 bases, with 10 bases spanning the gap. This CDR3 is built from 11 residues. Germline CDR1 reads LGHDT; CDR2 reads YNNKEL (reference sequence). CDR3 sequence (DNA): TGTGCCTCCACGGCGGACACTGAAGCTTTCTTT. Translating it yields CASTADTEAFF.

V is TRBV5-6 and J is TRBJ1-2; TRBD1 aligns across 11 bases. From germline, CDR1 is SGHDT and CDR2 YYEEEE. This CDR3 is built from 16 residues. V dropped 4 bases and J dropped 6; count of bases not matched to a gene: 11. CDR3 DNA sequence: TGTGCCAGCAGCCGCTGGACAGGGGGCGTTTCGAATGGCTACACCTTC. This encodes CASSRWTGGVSNGYTF.

This clone was detected once. The chain recombines TRBV20-1 with TRBJ1-2; weak D call: TRBD1 (6 bases). The germline V gene has CDR1 DFQATT and CDR2 SNEGSKA (reference sequence). There are 11 residues in the CDR3. Trimming left V 6 bases short and J 5 bases short, with 10 bases between. For the CDR3, the DNA is TGCAGTGCGAACCAGGGGTATGGCTACACCTTC. Translating it yields CSANQGYGYTF.

The genes are TRBV6-5 and TRBJ1-3; tentatively, D is TRBD1 (5 bases). Trimming took 6 bases from V and 2 from J, leaving 11 bases between them. The CDR3 totals 14 residues. The germline V gene has CDR1 MNHEY and CDR2 SVGAGI. CDR3 sequence (DNA): TGTGCCAGCAGGAGGGGTGAAGCTGGAAACACCATATATTTT. Translated, it gives CASRRGEAGNTIYF.

This chain connects TRBV12-3 or TRBV12-4 to TRBJ2-3; possible D gene TRBD1, 6 bases. V was shortened by 8 bases and J by 4 bases, with 10 bases between the two germline ends. This CDR3 contains 12 residues. The CDR3 reads CASSQGPDTQYF. The DNA for the CDR3 is TGTGCCAGCTCCCAGGGGCCAGATACGCAGTATTTT.

The chain employs TRBV12-5 and TRBJ1-1; 8 bases fit TRBD1. The CDR3 is 14 residues long. Germline V gene data show CDR1 as LGHNT and CDR2 as FRNRAP. V shed 3 bases, J shed 2 bases, and the junction held 2 bases outside the gene matches. The CDR3 region is CASGLGQGNTEAFF. CDR3 in DNA: TGTGCTAGTGGTTTAGGACAGGGAAACACTGAAGCTTTCTTT.

In DNA form, the CDR3 reads TGTGCCAGCAGCTCCAACTGGATGAGCTCCTACAATGAGCAGTTCTTC. This gives the protein CASSSNWMSSYNEQFF. V usage is TRBV7-9 and J usage is TRBJ2-1; D remains ambiguous. Germline loops: CDR1 SEHNR, CDR2 FQNEAQ (reference sequence). Between the trimmed V and J ends, which lost 4 bases and 0 bases, there was a span of 13 bases. There are 16 residues in the CDR3.

The V gene is TRBV11-3, the J gene TRBJ2-5; D is ambiguous. Trimming removed 8 bases from V and 2 bases from J, with 9 bases in between. The CDR3 length is 12 residues. Germline V gene data show CDR1 as SGHNT and CDR2 as YENEEA. The CDR3 nucleotides are TGTGCCAGCTCGTCAGATCAAGAGACCCAGTACTTC. This codes for CASSSDQETQYF.

The J gene is TRBJ1-1, the V gene TRBV11-3, with a weak D call TRBD1 (5 bases). V lost 5 bases and J 1 base, leaving 11 bases between the germline ends. Looked up from germline, CDR1 is SGHNT and CDR2 is YENEEA. The CDR3 runs 14 residues. CDR3 region: CASSPEGANTEAFF. In nucleotides, the CDR3 is TGTGCCAGCAGCCCTGAAGGGGCGAACACTGAAGCTTTCTTT.

The chain combines TRBV5-1 with TRBJ2-7; D is undetermined. Trimming left V 2 bases short and J 3 bases short, with 3 bases between. The CDR3 is 11 residues long. From germline, CDR1 is SGHRS and CDR2 YFSETQ. This CDR3 is CASSLHYEQYF. The CDR3, as DNA: TGCGCCAGCAGCTTACACTACGAGCAGTACTTC.

V gene TRBV2 combines with J gene TRBJ1-1; D not certain. CDR3 length: 12 residues. Germline V gene data show CDR1 as SNHLY and CDR2 as FYNNEI. The ends were cut back, 6 bases at V and 0 bases at J, with 5 bases in the middle. The CDR3 DNA follows: TGTGCCAGCAGCGCATTGAACACTGAAGCTTTCTTT. Protein product: CASSALNTEAFF.

This clone was seen a single time. V is TRBV6-5 and J is TRBJ2-3, with D unresolved. There are 13 residues in the CDR3. V was pared by 6 bases and J by 7 bases, with 14 bases between. CDR1 MNHEY and CDR2 SVGAGI come from the germline V gene. The CDR3 spells CASSPTPGYTQYF. The CDR3 bases are TGTGCCAGCAGCCCCACTCCCGGGTATACGCAGTATTTT.

This chain connects TRBV10-3 to TRBJ2-5; TRBD2 matches 8 bases. V gave up 5 bases and J gave up 2 bases; unmatched junction bases: 1. The germline V gene encodes CDR1 ENHRY and CDR2 SYGVKD. This CDR3 is built from 13 residues. This CDR3 reads CAISSGGQETQYF. As DNA, the CDR3 is TGTGCCATCAGTAGCGGGGGACAAGAGACCCAGTACTTC.

This chain connects TRBV7-9 to TRBJ2-2; no reliable D call. Germline lookup yields CDR1 SEHNR and CDR2 FQNEAQ (reference sequence). This CDR3 is 14 amino acids long. V was clipped by 2 bases and J by 4 bases, with 8 bases between them. CDR3 residues: CASSLWLLTGELFF. The DNA of the CDR3 is TGTGCCAGCAGCTTATGGCTACTCACCGGGGAGCTGTTTTTT.

The chain links TRBV19 to TRBJ1-1; D is perhaps TRBD1 (6 bases). V lost 6 bases and J 5 bases, leaving 19 bases between the germline ends. Germline loops: CDR1 LNHDA, CDR2 SQIVND (reference sequence). The CDR3 spans 15 residues. The CDR3 sequence is CASRPGTTGNTEAFF. The CDR3 DNA follows: TGTGCCAGTAGACCCGGGACAACCGGAAATACTGAAGCTTTCTTT.

The CDR3 DNA sequence: TGTGCCAGCTCCCCCGACAGATACAATGAGCAGTTCTTC. Translation gives CASSPDRYNEQFF. This chain uses TRBV18 with TRBJ2-1; maybe TRBD1 (5 bases). The germline V gene has CDR1 KGHSH and CDR2 LQKENI. V was pared by 6 bases and J by 4 bases, with 10 bases between. CDR3 length: 13 amino acids.

The rearrangement joins TRBV6-4 to TRBJ2-1; 8 bases line up with TRBD2. J was trimmed by 5 bases and V by 4 bases; bases with no gene match: 1. This CDR3 has 13 amino acids. Germline V gene data show CDR1 as MRHNA and CDR2 as SNTAGT. The CDR3 DNA reads as TGTGCCAGCAGTGCGGGACTAGACAATGAGCAGTTCTTC. It encodes CASSAGLDNEQFF.